The 22 T cell receptor beta chains reported below all come from one sample, sequenced in a study of ipilimumab plus nivolumab after autologous stem cell transplantation. Profiling relied on immunoSEQ multiplex PCR, and the TCRdb table lists in-frame clones only, not all of them. Found here are about 40,000 clones, 80% to 95% of them singletons; the top ten hold approximately 1%. The sequencing used PBMCs, collected in a trial of ipilimumab plus nivolumab as post-transplant consolidation. Source of these receptors: a male donor with multiple myeloma.

This clone came up a few times. The V gene is TRBV19, the J gene TRBJ2-1; D unresolved. The germline CDR1 and CDR2 sequences are LNHDA and SQIVND (reference sequence). This CDR3 is built from 11 residues. Trimming took 3 bases from V and 7 from J, leaving 4 bases between them. CDR3 coding DNA: TGTGCCAGTAGTATGGGAAATGAGCAGTTCTTC. Residues: CASSMGNEQFF.

The chain links TRBV29-1 to TRBJ2-5; TRBD1 matches 9 bases. The CDR3 is 13 amino acids. Germline V gives CDR1 SQVTM, CDR2 ANQGSEA. V shed 7 bases, J shed 2 bases, and the junction held 5 bases outside the gene matches. The CDR3 region has the DNA TGCAGCGCCGTGACAGGGGGGCAAGAGACCCAGTACTTC. This encodes CSAVTGGQETQYF.

In this sample, this clone turned up once. The genes are TRBV4-3 and TRBJ2-3; no clear D. The length of the CDR3 is 14 residues. Germline V gene lookup returns CDR1 LGHNA and CDR2 YSLEER. Deletions cut 1 base from V and 1 base from J, with 6 bases between. CDR3 region: CASSQGVGTDTQYF. The CDR3 DNA sequence: TGCGCCAGCAGCCAAGGGGTTGGCACAGATACGCAGTATTTT.

The chain recombines TRBV5-6 with TRBJ2-3; 9 bases are a match to TRBD2. Germline assignment: CDR1 SGHDT and CDR2 YYEEEE. The CDR3 is 15 residues long. Unmatched junction bases numbered 5, after V lost 4 bases and J lost 2 bases. The CDR3 DNA reads TGTGCCAGCAGCAGCGGGACTAGCTACACAGATACGCAGTATTTT. It specifies CASSSGTSYTDTQYF.

In this sample, this clone turned up a few times. The genes are TRBV5-1 and TRBJ2-1; TRBD2 is a possible D gene (5 bases). Trimming left V 1 base short and J 0 bases short, with 8 bases between. Germline V gene lookup returns CDR1 SGHRS and CDR2 YFSETQ. This CDR3 is 15 amino acids long. CDR3 region: CASSLYGDSYNEQFF. The CDR3, as DNA: TGCGCCAGCAGCTTGTACGGGGACTCCTACAATGAGCAGTTCTTC.

The chain recombines TRBV11-3 with TRBJ2-5; perhaps TRBD1 as D (6 bases). Germline loops: CDR1 SGHNT, CDR2 YENEEA. The length of the CDR3 is 15 residues. Between the trimmed V and J ends, which lost 5 bases and 2 bases, there was a span of 15 bases. CDR3 DNA: TGTGCCAGCAGCCCTGGGACAACGCGGCAAGAGACCCAGTACTTC. Its protein product is CASSPGTTRQETQYF.

V usage is TRBV11-2 and J usage is TRBJ2-2; 10 bases line up with TRBD1. The CDR3 length is 19 residues. V lost 3 bases to trimming and J lost 0 bases; unmatched junction nucleotides: 10. The V gene's germline CDR1 is SGHAT and CDR2 FQNNGV. CDR3 in DNA: TGTGCCAGCAGCTTTGGGACAGGGGTGTTTTCTGCGAACACCGGGGAGCTGTTTTTT. It specifies CASSFGTGVFSANTGELFF. Complete variable domain (other parts from reference TRBV11-2 and TRBJ2-2): EAGVAQSPRYKIIEKRQSVAFWCNPISGHATLYWYQQILGQGPKLLIQFQNNGVVDDSQLPKDRFSAERLKGVDSTLKIQPAKLEDSAVYLCASSFGTGVFSANTGELFFGEGSRLTVL.

The rearrangement links TRBV27 to TRBJ2-3; 8 bases are a match to TRBD2. CDR1 is MNHEY, CDR2 SMNVEV, per germline (reference sequence). The CDR3 runs 15 residues. V was pared by 7 bases and J by 5 bases, with 11 bases of the junction left unmatched. The CDR3 protein is CASTSAGGTLDTQYF. The DNA for the CDR3 is TGTGCCAGCACATCCGCGGGGGGCACATTAGATACGCAGTATTTT.

V usage is TRBV7-9 and J usage is TRBJ2-3; maybe TRBD1 (7 bases). The CDR3 is 16 residues long. Germline-derived CDR1 and CDR2 are SEHNR and FQNEAQ (reference sequence). V lost 3 bases to trimming and J lost 0 bases, with 13 bases between them. CDR3 region: CASSFFGGQSTDTQYF. The CDR3 coding sequence is TGTGCCAGCAGCTTCTTCGGGGGACAGAGCACAGATACGCAGTATTTT. The whole variable domain, filled in from reference TRBV7-9 and TRBJ2-3, reads DTGVSQNPRHKITKRGQNVTFRCDPISEHNRLYWYRQTLGQGPEFLTYFQNEAQLEKSRLLSDRFSAERPKGSFSTLEIQRTEQGDSAMYLCASSFFGGQSTDTQYFGPGTRLTVL.

The V gene is TRBV6-6, the J gene TRBJ2-7, with D maybe TRBD2 (5 bases). The CDR3 sequence is 13 residues long. Germline CDR1 and CDR2: MNHNY and SVGAGI (reference sequence). V gave up 6 bases and J gave up 5 bases, with 14 bases separating them. CDR3 sequence reads: CASRPDGVDEQYF. DNA of the CDR3: TGTGCCAGCAGACCTGACGGGGTTGACGAGCAGTACTTC.

The genes are TRBV5-1 and TRBJ1-3, with 8 bases aligning to TRBD1. Losses at the gene ends were 4 bases for V and 2 bases for J; bases not matched to a gene: 8. The CDR3 totals 16 residues. Germline assignment: CDR1 SGHRS and CDR2 YFSETQ. The CDR3 DNA reads TGCGCCAGCAGCATCCCGACAGGGGAGACTGGAAACACCATATATTTT. This translates into CASSIPTGETGNTIYF. The complete variable domain, with remaining parts taken from reference TRBV5-1 and TRBJ1-3, reads KAGVTQTPRYLIKTRGQQVTLSCSPISGHRSVSWYQQTPGQGLQFLFEYFSETQRNKGNFPGRFSGRQFSNSRSEMNVSTLELGDSALYLCASSIPTGETGNTIYFGEGSWLTVV.

J is TRBJ2-7 and V is TRBV5-1; 11 nucleotides agree with TRBD2. Germline CDR1 SGHRS, CDR2 YFSETQ. The CDR3 spans 15 residues. The ends lost 4 bases at V and 5 bases at J; junction bases unmatched: 8. DNA for the CDR3: TGCGCCAGCAGCCCCACACTAGCGGGAGCCCACGAGCAGTACTTC. It codes for CASSPTLAGAHEQYF.

The chain has TRBV5-8 and TRBJ2-1; a weak D match, TRBD2 (6 bases). Germline V lookup: CDR1 SGHTS, CDR2 YDEGEE. The V and J ends lost 1 base and 7 bases respectively, with 15 bases between them. This CDR3 is 15 amino acids long. The CDR3 sequence is CASSLLRGGGNEQFF. The DNA for the CDR3 is TGTGCCAGCAGCTTGCTGCGCGGAGGAGGGAATGAGCAGTTCTTC.

The chain uses TRBV6-5 and TRBJ2-7; 12 bases align to TRBD2. Germline V lookup: CDR1 MNHEY, CDR2 SVGAGI. CDR3 length equals 15 residues. Unmatched junction bases numbered 6, after V lost 6 bases and J lost 3 bases. The CDR3 is CASRRSLAGGYEQYF. CDR3 in DNA: TGTGCCAGCAGGCGGTCACTAGCGGGGGGCTACGAGCAGTACTTC.

This rearrangement joins TRBV9 to TRBJ1-1; weak D call: TRBD1 (6 bases). CDR1 SGDLS and CDR2 YYNGEE come from the germline V gene. The CDR3 sequence is 17 residues long. The V end lost 0 bases, the J end lost 0 bases, and 15 bases lay between the germline ends. The DNA of the CDR3 is TGTGCCAGCAGCGTAGGTATGGGTGACAGGATGAACACTGAAGCTTTCTTT. Amino acid sequence: CASSVGMGDRMNTEAFF.

CDR3 DNA: TGTGCCAGCAGTTTCCCCCATCGGGAGAATCAGCCCCAGCATTTT. It translates to CASSFPHRENQPQHF. The chain has TRBV28 and TRBJ1-5; D gene ambiguous. This CDR3 region has 15 residues. The V and J ends lost 3 bases and 4 bases respectively, with 13 bases between them. The germline CDR1 and CDR2 sequences are MDHEN and SYDVKM.

This chain links TRBV6-4 with TRBJ2-6; tentatively, D is TRBD1 (6 bases). The germline V gene encodes CDR1 MRHNA and CDR2 SNTAGT. V shed 6 bases and J shed 0 bases, with 15 bases lying between them. The CDR3 covers 17 residues. The CDR3 spells CASSQQGTLSGANVLTF. The CDR3 coding sequence is TGTGCCAGCAGCCAACAGGGCACCCTCTCTGGGGCCAACGTCCTGACTTTC.

The rearrangement links TRBV11-2 to TRBJ2-2; D gene uncertain. V was shortened by 6 bases and J by 7 bases, with 9 bases between the two germline ends. The CDR3 covers 12 residues. Germline CDR1 reads SGHAT; CDR2 reads FQNNGV. The CDR3, as DNA: TGTGCCAGCAGAGAGCGATTCGGGGAGCTGTTTTTT. It is translated as CASRERFGELFF.

This clone came up once. The genes are TRBV6-5 and TRBJ2-7, with TRBD1 matching 10 bases. The V gene's germline CDR1 is MNHEY and CDR2 SVGAGI. V lost 6 bases, J lost 2 bases, and 4 bases stayed unmatched. The CDR3 spans 14 residues. In DNA, the CDR3 is TGTGCCAGCAGAGACAGGGGGCTGACCTACGAGCAGTACTTC. This translates into CASRDRGLTYEQYF.

The rearrangement uses TRBV7-2 and TRBJ1-6; maybe TRBD1 (5 bases). V gave up 1 base and J gave up 5 bases, with 9 bases separating them. Per the germline V gene, CDR1 is SGHTA and CDR2 is FQGNSA. CDR3 length: 15 residues. CDR3 sequence (DNA): TGTGCCAGCAGCTTAGTAGGAGGGGATAATTCACCCCTCCACTTT. This codes for CASSLVGGDNSPLHF.

The chain joins TRBV9 to TRBJ2-1; 7 positions match TRBD2. The CDR3 has 20 residues. Germline V CDR1 and CDR2: SGDLS, YYNGEE. After removal of 0 bases from V and 12 bases from J, the junction contained 27 bases not matched to a gene. CDR3 in DNA: TGTGCCAGCAGCGTAGGCGCCCTGGTCTTTGAGGGCGGCCTTAGGGAGGGGCAGTTCTTC. Encoded protein: CASSVGALVFEGGLREGQFF. The variable domain in full, completed from reference TRBV9 and TRBJ2-1, reads DSGVTQTPKHLITATGQRVTLRCSPRSGDLSVYWYQQSLDQGLQFLIQYYNGEERAKGNILERFSAQQFPDLHSELNLSSLELGDSALYFCASSVGALVFEGGLREGQFFGPGTRLTVL.

The chain's CDR3 is CASSQGLAVDNEQFF. The CDR3 DNA follows: TGTGCCAGCAGCCAGGGACTAGCTGTGGACAATGAGCAGTTCTTC. The V call is TRBV6-1, the J call TRBJ2-1, with 9 positions matching TRBD2. The germline V gene has CDR1 MNHNS and CDR2 SASEGT. Unmatched junction bases numbered 8, after V lost 6 bases and J lost 5 bases. The CDR3 contains 15 residues.